These 32 T cell receptor beta chains were sequenced from one sample in a study of response to subunit inactivated influenza vaccine. Via MiXCR, TCRdb re-called the RT-PCR reads, giving one row per CDR3 protein. The data contain fewer than 700,000 distinct CDR3 sequences, roughly 13% of them seen just once; the ten biggest clones take up around 13%. Source: PBMCs from blood, taken about 40 days after vaccination. The receptors come from a man aged 45-60 years who received an inactivated influenza vaccine.

Ten or more counts support this clonotype. V is TRBV29-1 and J is TRBJ1-4; D is perhaps TRBD1 (5 bases). Looked up from germline, CDR1 is SQVTM and CDR2 is ANQGSEA. V lost 6 bases and J lost 8, with 10 bases in between. CDR3 size: 11 residues. The chain's CDR3 is CSVFTGEKLFF. The CDR3 DNA reads as TGCAGCGTCTTCACAGGAGAAAAACTGTTTTTT.

This clonotype was seen only a few times. The chain combines TRBV7-2 with TRBJ2-7; D gene uncertain. The CDR3 runs 14 residues. V lost 3 bases to trimming and J lost 3 bases, with 12 bases between them. In germline, CDR1 is SGHTA, CDR2 FQGNSA. CDR3 nucleotide sequence: TGTGCCAGCAGCTTTTTGGCAGGAATCTACGAGCAGTACTTC. It encodes CASSFLAGIYEQYF.

V usage is TRBV7-9 and J usage is TRBJ2-3; 10 bases fit TRBD2. CDR1 is SEHNR, CDR2 FQNEAQ, per germline (reference sequence). There are 15 residues in the CDR3. The V gene end was trimmed by 5 bases and the J gene end by 6 bases; junction bases not matched to a gene: 8. This chain's CDR3 is CASSPTSGDRDTQYF. The CDR3 bases are TGTGCCAGCAGCCCTACTAGCGGGGACCGGGATACGCAGTATTTT. Together with reference TRBV7-9 and TRBJ2-3, the CDR3 gives the full variable domain: DTGVSQNPRHKITKRGQNVTFRCDPISEHNRLYWYRQTLGQGPEFLTYFQNEAQLEKSRLLSDRFSAERPKGSFSTLEIQRTEQGDSAMYLCASSPTSGDRDTQYFGPGTRLTVL.

The rearrangement links TRBV2 to TRBJ2-3; a weak D match, TRBD2 (6 bases). Trimming shortened V by 6 bases and J by 0 bases, and 13 bases separated the two germline ends. The CDR3 is 15 amino acids. The germline gives CDR1 SNHLY, CDR2 FYNNEI. The CDR3 protein is CASRSLAGSTDTQYF. The CDR3 DNA follows: TGTGCCAGCAGATCCTTGGCGGGGAGCACAGATACGCAGTATTTT.

The CDR3: CASSSTGTAANEQFF. In DNA form, the CDR3 reads TGTGCCAGCAGCTCGACAGGGACCGCCGCCAATGAGCAGTTCTTC. The V gene is TRBV7-2, the J gene TRBJ2-1, with TRBD1 matching 7 bases. The CDR3 is 15 amino acids. CDR1 is SGHTA, CDR2 FQGNSA, per germline. Trimming cost V 4 bases and J 6 bases; bases outside gene matches: 9.

This clonotype was counted ten times or more. The chain joins TRBV7-2 to TRBJ2-7; 9 positions agree with TRBD2. Germline CDR1 is SGHTA and CDR2 is FQGNSA. The J segment lost 2 bases and the V segment lost 4 bases, leaving 3 bases of the junction unmatched. The CDR3 spans 14 residues. This CDR3 is CASSSGTSTYEQYF. DNA of the CDR3: TGTGCCAGCAGCTCGGGGACTAGCACCTACGAGCAGTACTTC.

This clonotype has at least ten counts. The chain is built from TRBV10-3 and TRBJ2-7, with TRBD1 matching 9 bases. The CDR3 totals 13 residues. In germline, CDR1 is ENHRY, CDR2 SYGVKD. V gave up 9 bases and J gave up 2 bases; unmatched junction bases: 5. Here the CDR3 reads CAIRTGVAYEQYF. The CDR3 DNA follows: TGTGCCATTAGGACAGGGGTCGCCTACGAGCAGTACTTC.

This clonotype was counted at least ten times. The chain carries TRBV12-3 or TRBV12-4 and TRBJ2-5; tentatively, D is TRBD1 or TRBD2 (6 bases each). CDR3 size: 14 residues. V was trimmed by 4 bases and J by 5 bases, leaving 14 bases between them. CDR3 sequence: CASSWTLGGETQYF. CDR3 nucleotide sequence: TGTGCCAGCAGTTGGACACTAGGGGGGGAGACCCAGTACTTC.

The rearrangement uses TRBV7-9 and TRBJ1-2; D gene uncertain. The CDR3 is 14 residues long. CDR1 and CDR2 (germline): SEHNR, FQNEAQ (reference sequence). V was pared by 6 bases and J by 2 bases, with 13 bases between. CDR3 coding DNA: TGTGCCAGCAGTCTGGGTATGCGAAACTATGGCTACACCTTC. Its translation: CASSLGMRNYGYTF.

J is TRBJ2-5 and V is TRBV11-2, with 7 bases aligning to TRBD1. The CDR3 sequence is 16 residues long. Germline-derived CDR1 and CDR2 are SGHAT and FQNNGV. The V gene end was trimmed by 0 bases and the J gene end by 2 bases; junction bases not matched to a gene: 6. The CDR3 here is CASSLEWDSYQETQYF. In nucleotides, the CDR3 is TGTGCCAGCAGCTTAGAGTGGGACAGTTATCAAGAGACCCAGTACTTC.

This clonotype was picked up a small number of times. The chain recombines TRBV12-3 or TRBV12-4 with TRBJ1-3; D is undetermined. V was clipped by 5 bases and J by 4 bases, with 15 bases between them. The CDR3 length is 15 residues. The chain's CDR3 is CASSPLVTRGNTIYF. The DNA of the CDR3 is TGTGCCAGCAGTCCCTTAGTCACCAGGGGAAACACCATATATTTT.

The chain is built from TRBV5-8 and TRBJ2-6, with D unclear. The V gene's germline CDR1 is SGHTS and CDR2 YDEGEE. V was trimmed by 2 bases and J by 2 bases, leaving 11 bases between them. The CDR3 runs 16 residues. The CDR3, as DNA: TGTGCCAGCAGCTTATTCTGGCCAGCTGGGGCCAACGTCCTGACTTTC. Residues: CASSLFWPAGANVLTF.

Many counts were recorded for this clonotype. The rearrangement uses TRBV5-1 and TRBJ1-2; 8 nucleotides align to TRBD1. This CDR3 is 15 amino acids long. Germline V lookup: CDR1 SGHRS, CDR2 YFSETQ. With V trimmed by 0 bases and J by 3 bases, 4 bases remained unmatched. The CDR3 sequence: CASSLGTGHDYGYTF. The CDR3 region has the DNA TGCGCCAGCAGCTTGGGGACAGGGCACGACTATGGCTACACCTTC.

In this sample, this clonotype turned up a few times. This chain connects TRBV2 to TRBJ2-3, with 7 positions matching TRBD1. Germline V gives CDR1 SNHLY, CDR2 FYNNEI. The CDR3 has 16 residues. Losses at the gene ends were 5 bases for V and 6 bases for J; bases not matched to a gene: 14. Written as DNA, the CDR3 is TGTGCCAGCAGTCCAGCCGAGACAGGGATCCTCGATACGCAGTATTTT. It codes for CASSPAETGILDTQYF.

This clonotype was detected a few times. J is TRBJ1-3 and V is TRBV6-5; D ambiguous. Germline lookup yields CDR1 MNHEY and CDR2 SVGAGI. V was pared by 2 bases and J by 0 bases, with 5 bases between. CDR3 length: 14 amino acids. The CDR3 coding sequence is TGTGCCAGCAGTTACAGGATCTCTGGAAACACCATATATTTT. Residues: CASSYRISGNTIYF.

This clonotype was seen a few times. The chain links TRBV24-1 to TRBJ2-1, with 9 nucleotides matching TRBD2. Germline V gene data show CDR1 as KGHDR and CDR2 as SFDVKD. The CDR3 spans 16 residues. J lost 4 bases, V lost 3 bases, and 6 bases had no gene match. The CDR3 DNA reads TGTGCCACCAGTGATCCGACTAGCGGAAGGTACAATGAGCAGTTCTTC. Protein sequence: CATSDPTSGRYNEQFF.

This clonotype has just a few counts. This chain links TRBV24-1 with TRBJ2-1, with D maybe TRBD2 (7 bases). V lost 1 base and J lost 3, with 18 bases in between. This CDR3 is built from 18 residues. Germline values: CDR1 KGHDR, CDR2 SFDVKD. CDR3 in amino acids: CATSDLRGGDHDYNEQFF. The CDR3 region has the DNA TGTGCCACCAGTGATTTAAGGGGGGGAGACCACGACTACAATGAGCAGTTCTTC.

This CDR3 is CASSLRAGGADTQYF. CDR3 in DNA: TGTGCCAGCAGTTTACGAGCGGGGGGTGCAGATACGCAGTATTTT. The chain links TRBV12-3 or TRBV12-4 to TRBJ2-3; TRBD2 aligns across 9 bases. The length of the CDR3 is 15 residues. J lost 4 bases, V lost 2 bases, and 4 bases had no gene match.

This clonotype was counted only a few times. This chain joins TRBV11-1 and TRBJ2-1; 8 nucleotides align to TRBD2. J gave up 7 bases and V 4 bases, and 24 bases lay outside the gene matches. The CDR3 consists of 20 residues. CDR1 and CDR2 (germline): SGHAT, FQDESV (reference sequence). The CDR3 loop reads CASSSTVVSAGGATLNEQFF. In DNA, the CDR3 is TGTGCCAGCAGCTCAACAGTTGTATCGGCGGGGGGAGCCACTCTAAATGAGCAGTTCTTC.

This clonotype has a count of ten or more. This chain links TRBV5-6 with TRBJ2-1; D might be TRBD1 (7 bases). CDR1 is SGHDT, CDR2 YYEEEE, per germline. The CDR3 is made up of 15 amino acids. V lost 4 bases to trimming and J lost 3 bases, with 14 bases between them. The CDR3 spells CASSRGTAFYNEQFF. The CDR3 nucleotides read TGTGCCAGCAGCCGCGGGACAGCTTTCTACAATGAGCAGTTCTTC. Full variable domain (missing parts from reference TRBV5-6 and TRBJ2-1): DAGVTQSPTHLIKTRGQQVTLRCSPKSGHDTVSWYQQALGQGPQFIFQYYEEEERQRGNFPDRFSGHQFPNYSSELNVNALLLGDSALYLCASSRGTAFYNEQFFGPGTRLTVL.

This clonotype came up a few times. V is TRBV4-2 and J is TRBJ1-6; D gene ambiguous. CDR1 and CDR2 (germline): LGHNA, YNFKEQ. The CDR3 runs 15 residues. Trimming cost V 0 bases and J 7 bases, with 10 bases left between them. CDR3 loop: CASSQEGYPNSPLHF. CDR3 nucleotides: TGTGCCAGCAGCCAAGAGGGGTATCCGAATTCACCCCTCCACTTT.

This clonotype has just a few counts. The gene calls are TRBV12-3 or TRBV12-4 and TRBJ2-1, with D perhaps TRBD1 (5 bases). CDR3 length: 15 amino acids. V lost 4 bases, J lost 4 bases, and 14 bases lay in between. The CDR3 protein is CASSSWADSYNEQFF. For the CDR3, the DNA is TGTGCCAGCAGTTCCTGGGCAGACAGTTACAATGAGCAGTTCTTC.

The rearrangement joins TRBV28 to TRBJ2-5, with D possibly being TRBD1 (6 bases). The CDR3 contains 15 residues. V was trimmed by 4 bases and J by 0 bases, leaving 12 bases between them. Germline V gene data show CDR1 as MDHEN and CDR2 as SYDVKM. CDR3 sequence: CASSSRDNNQETQYF. The CDR3 bases are TGTGCCAGCAGTTCCCGGGACAACAACCAAGAGACCCAGTACTTC.

At least ten counts were recorded for this clonotype. V usage is TRBV7-6 and J usage is TRBJ1-1; possibly TRBD1 for D (5 bases). The CDR3 runs 16 residues. Trimming shortened V by 1 base and J by 0 bases, and 12 bases separated the two germline ends. Per the germline V gene, CDR1 is SGHVS and CDR2 is FNYEAQ. CDR3 nucleotide sequence: TGTGCCAGCAGCTTAGTGGCAGGGCTTATGAACACTGAAGCTTTCTTT. Translating it yields CASSLVAGLMNTEAFF.

This clonotype was seen a handful of times. V is TRBV11-1 and J is TRBJ2-3; TRBD2 aligns across 11 bases. The J segment lost 4 bases and the V segment lost 6 bases, leaving 6 bases of the junction unmatched. Germline CDR1 reads SGHAT; CDR2 reads FQDESV (reference sequence). The CDR3 totals 15 residues. Here the CDR3 DNA reads TGTGCCAGCAGTCATAGCGGGAGGGCCGCAGATACGCAGTATTTT. Translating it yields CASSHSGRAADTQYF. The variable domain in full, with the rest retrieved from reference TRBV11-1 and TRBJ2-3, is EAEVAQSPRYKITEKSQAVAFWCDPISGHATLYWYRQILGQGPELLVQFQDESVVDDSQLPKDRFSAERLKGVDSTLKIQPAELGDSAMYLCASSHSGRAADTQYFGPGTRLTVL.

The gene calls are TRBV28 and TRBJ2-7, with TRBD1 matching over 9 bases. The CDR3 contains 14 residues. From germline, CDR1 is MDHEN and CDR2 SYDVKM. The J segment lost 3 bases and the V segment lost 8 bases, leaving 8 bases of the junction unmatched. The CDR3 here is CASGYRGRIYEQYF. The CDR3 DNA is TGTGCCAGCGGCTACAGGGGGCGAATCTACGAGCAGTACTTC.

This clonotype was seen a few times. V and J are TRBV7-2 and TRBJ2-2, with TRBD1 matching over 7 bases. V lost 4 bases to trimming and J lost 0 bases; unmatched junction nucleotides: 5. There are 16 residues in the CDR3. CDR1 and CDR2 (germline): SGHTA, FQGNSA. CDR3 coding DNA: TGTGCCAGCAGCTCCCAAGGGGGCTCGAACACCGGGGAGCTGTTTTTT. This gives the protein CASSSQGGSNTGELFF.

V usage is TRBV20-1 and J usage is TRBJ2-5; the D is unclear. The V end was cut by 3 bases, the J end by 5 bases, with 13 bases between. Per germline, CDR1 DFQATT and CDR2 SNEGSKA (reference sequence). The CDR3 covers 13 residues. For the CDR3, the DNA is TGCAGTGCTAGGAAAGGCTTTGGGGAGACCCAGTACTTC. Protein: CSARKGFGETQYF.

This clonotype was seen a handful of times. The chain joins TRBV20-1 to TRBJ2-1; 7 bases are a match to TRBD2. The junction had 9 bases not matched to a gene; V was cut back by 1 base and J by 0 bases. The CDR3 contains 17 residues. From germline, CDR1 is DFQATT and CDR2 SNEGSKA (reference sequence). The CDR3 region has the DNA TGCAGTGCTAGAGGAGGACGGGGGGTCATCTCCTACAATGAGCAGTTCTTC. This translates into CSARGGRGVISYNEQFF.

This clonotype was seen at least ten times. The chain carries TRBV29-1 and TRBJ2-6; D call uncertain. Germline CDR1 SQVTM, CDR2 ANQGSEA. CDR3 length: 12 residues. V lost 4 bases and J lost 2, with 3 bases in between. The CDR3 is CSVAAGANVLTF. CDR3 DNA: TGCAGCGTTGCGGCTGGGGCCAACGTCCTGACTTTC.

This clonotype occurred a few times. The chain joins TRBV19 to TRBJ2-1; TRBD2 agrees at 11 bases. CDR1 is LNHDA and CDR2 is SQIVND in the germline V gene (reference sequence). J lost 6 bases, V lost 2 bases, and 0 bases had no gene match. This CDR3 is built from 14 residues. The CDR3, as DNA: TGTGCCAGTAGTATAACTAGCGGGAGCAATGAGCAGTTCTTC. It encodes CASSITSGSNEQFF.

This chain uses TRBV7-2 with TRBJ2-2; maybe TRBD1 (7 bases). The CDR3 runs 17 residues. CDR1 is SGHTA, CDR2 FQGNSA, per germline. The V end was cut by 5 bases, the J end by 2 bases, with 18 bases between. The CDR3 is CASSLRAGQLNTGELFF. The CDR3, as DNA: TGTGCCAGCAGCCTCAGGGCGGGACAGCTCAACACCGGGGAGCTGTTTTTT.